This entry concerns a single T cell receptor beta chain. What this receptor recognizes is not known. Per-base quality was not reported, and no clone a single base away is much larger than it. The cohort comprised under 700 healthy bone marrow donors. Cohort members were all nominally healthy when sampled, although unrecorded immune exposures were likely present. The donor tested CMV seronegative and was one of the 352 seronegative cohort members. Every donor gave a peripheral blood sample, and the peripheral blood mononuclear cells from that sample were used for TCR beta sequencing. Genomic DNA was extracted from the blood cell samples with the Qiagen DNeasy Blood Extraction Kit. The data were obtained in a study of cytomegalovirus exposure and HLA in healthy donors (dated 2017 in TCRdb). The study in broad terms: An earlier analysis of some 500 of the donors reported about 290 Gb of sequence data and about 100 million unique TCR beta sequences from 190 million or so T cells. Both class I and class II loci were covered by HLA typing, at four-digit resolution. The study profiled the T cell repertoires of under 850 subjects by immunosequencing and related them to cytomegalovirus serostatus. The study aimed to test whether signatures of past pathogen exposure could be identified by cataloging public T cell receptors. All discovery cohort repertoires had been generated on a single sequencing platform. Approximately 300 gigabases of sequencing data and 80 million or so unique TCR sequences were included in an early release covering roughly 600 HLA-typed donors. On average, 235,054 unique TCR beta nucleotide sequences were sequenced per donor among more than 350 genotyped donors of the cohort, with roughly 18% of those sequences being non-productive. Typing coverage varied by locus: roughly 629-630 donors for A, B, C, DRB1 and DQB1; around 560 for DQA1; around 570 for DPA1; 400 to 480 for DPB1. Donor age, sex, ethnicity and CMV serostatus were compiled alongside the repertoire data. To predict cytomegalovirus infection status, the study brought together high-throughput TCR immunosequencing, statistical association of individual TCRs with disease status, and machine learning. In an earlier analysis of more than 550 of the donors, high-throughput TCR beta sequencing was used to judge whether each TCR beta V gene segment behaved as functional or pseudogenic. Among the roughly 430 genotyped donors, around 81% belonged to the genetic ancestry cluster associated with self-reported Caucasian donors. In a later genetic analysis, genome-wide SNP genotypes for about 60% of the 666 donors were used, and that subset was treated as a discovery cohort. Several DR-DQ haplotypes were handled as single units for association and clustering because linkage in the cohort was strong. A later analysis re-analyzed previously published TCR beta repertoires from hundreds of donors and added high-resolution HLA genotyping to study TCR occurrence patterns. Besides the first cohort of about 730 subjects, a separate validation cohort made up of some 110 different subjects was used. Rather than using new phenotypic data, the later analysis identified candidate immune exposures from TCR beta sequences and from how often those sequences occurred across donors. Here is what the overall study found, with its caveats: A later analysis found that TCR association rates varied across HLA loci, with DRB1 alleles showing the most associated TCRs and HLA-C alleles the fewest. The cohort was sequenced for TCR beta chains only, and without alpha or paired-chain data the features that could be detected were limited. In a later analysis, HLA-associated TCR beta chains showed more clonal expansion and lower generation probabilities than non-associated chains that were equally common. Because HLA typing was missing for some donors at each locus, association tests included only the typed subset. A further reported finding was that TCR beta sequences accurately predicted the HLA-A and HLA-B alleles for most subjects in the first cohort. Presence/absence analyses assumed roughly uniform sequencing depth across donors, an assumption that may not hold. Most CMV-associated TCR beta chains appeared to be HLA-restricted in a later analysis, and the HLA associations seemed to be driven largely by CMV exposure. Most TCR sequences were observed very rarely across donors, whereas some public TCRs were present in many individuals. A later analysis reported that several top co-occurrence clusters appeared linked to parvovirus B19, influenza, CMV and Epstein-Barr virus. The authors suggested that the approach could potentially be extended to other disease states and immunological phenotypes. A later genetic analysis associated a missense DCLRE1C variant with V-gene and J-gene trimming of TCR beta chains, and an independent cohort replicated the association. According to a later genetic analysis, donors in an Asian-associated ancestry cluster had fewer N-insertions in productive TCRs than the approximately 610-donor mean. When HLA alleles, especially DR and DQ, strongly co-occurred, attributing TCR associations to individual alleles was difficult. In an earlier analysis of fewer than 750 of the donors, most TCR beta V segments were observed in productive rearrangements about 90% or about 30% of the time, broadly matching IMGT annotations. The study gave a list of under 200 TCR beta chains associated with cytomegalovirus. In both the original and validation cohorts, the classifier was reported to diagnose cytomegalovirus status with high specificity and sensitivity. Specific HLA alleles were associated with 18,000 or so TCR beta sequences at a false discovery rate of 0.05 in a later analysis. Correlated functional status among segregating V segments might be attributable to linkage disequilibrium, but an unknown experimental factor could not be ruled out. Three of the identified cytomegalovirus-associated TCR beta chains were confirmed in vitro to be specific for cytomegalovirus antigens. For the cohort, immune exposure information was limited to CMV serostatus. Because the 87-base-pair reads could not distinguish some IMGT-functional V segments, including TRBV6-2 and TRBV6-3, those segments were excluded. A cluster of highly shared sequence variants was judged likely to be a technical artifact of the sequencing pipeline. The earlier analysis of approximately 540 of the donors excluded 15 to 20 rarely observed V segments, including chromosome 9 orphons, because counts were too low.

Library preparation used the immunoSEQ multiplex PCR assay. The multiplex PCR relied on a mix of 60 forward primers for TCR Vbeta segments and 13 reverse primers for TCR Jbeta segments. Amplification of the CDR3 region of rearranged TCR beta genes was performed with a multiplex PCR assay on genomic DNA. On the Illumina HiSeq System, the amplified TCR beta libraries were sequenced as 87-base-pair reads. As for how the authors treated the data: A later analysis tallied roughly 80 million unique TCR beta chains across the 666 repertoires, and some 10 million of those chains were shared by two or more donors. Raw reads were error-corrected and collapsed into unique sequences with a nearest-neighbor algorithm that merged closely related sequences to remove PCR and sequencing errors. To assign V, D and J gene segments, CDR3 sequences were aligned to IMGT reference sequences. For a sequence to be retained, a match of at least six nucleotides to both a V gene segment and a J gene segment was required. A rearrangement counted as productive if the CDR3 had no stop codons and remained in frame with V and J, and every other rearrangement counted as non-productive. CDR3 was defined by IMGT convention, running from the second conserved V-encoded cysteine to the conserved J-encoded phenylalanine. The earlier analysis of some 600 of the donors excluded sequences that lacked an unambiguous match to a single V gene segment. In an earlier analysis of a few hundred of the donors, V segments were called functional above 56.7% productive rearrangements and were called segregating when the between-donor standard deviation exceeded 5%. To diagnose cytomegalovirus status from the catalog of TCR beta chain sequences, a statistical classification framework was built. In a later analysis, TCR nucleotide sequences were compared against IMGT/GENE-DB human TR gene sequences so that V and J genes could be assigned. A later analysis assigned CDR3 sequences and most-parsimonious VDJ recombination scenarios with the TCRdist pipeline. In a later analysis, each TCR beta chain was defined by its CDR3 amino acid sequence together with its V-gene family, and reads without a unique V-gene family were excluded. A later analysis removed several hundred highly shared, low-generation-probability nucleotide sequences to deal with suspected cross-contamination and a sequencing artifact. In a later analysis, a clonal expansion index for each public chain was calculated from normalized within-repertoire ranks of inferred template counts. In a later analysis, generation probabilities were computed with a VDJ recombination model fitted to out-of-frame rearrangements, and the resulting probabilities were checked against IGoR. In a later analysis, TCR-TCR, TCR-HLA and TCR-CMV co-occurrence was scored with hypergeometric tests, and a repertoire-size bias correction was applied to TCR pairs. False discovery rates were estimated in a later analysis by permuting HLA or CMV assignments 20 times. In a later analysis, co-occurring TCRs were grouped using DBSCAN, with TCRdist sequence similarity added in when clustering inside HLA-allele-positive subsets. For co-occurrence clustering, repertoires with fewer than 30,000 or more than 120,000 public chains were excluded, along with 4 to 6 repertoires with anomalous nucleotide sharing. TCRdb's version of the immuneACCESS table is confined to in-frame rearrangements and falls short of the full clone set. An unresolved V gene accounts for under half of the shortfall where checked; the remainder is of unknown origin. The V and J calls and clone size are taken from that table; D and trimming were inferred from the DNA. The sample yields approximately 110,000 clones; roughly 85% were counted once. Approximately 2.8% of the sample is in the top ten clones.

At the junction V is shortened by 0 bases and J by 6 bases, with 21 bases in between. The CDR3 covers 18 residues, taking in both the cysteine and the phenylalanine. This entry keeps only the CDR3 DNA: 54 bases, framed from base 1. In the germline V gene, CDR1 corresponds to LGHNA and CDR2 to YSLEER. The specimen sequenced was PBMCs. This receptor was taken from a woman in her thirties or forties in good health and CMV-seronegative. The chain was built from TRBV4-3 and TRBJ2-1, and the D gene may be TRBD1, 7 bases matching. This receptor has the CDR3 CASSQEPSGGQVGNEQFF. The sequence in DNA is TGCGCCAGCAGCCAAGAGCCTTCAGGGGGGCAGGTGGGCAATGAGCAGTTCTTC.